These T cell receptor beta chains were read from a single sample in a study of beta chain features in type 1 diabetes. The table came from immunoSEQ multiplex PCR; TCRdb's copy has only in-frame clones and leaves some out. The sample includes 150,000 to 200,000 clones, roughly 8% of them seen just once. The sequenced sample was central memory CD4+ T cells from blood. The origin of the receptors is a woman between 35 and 50 years old with type 1 diabetes. Each CDR3 is given with its conserved first and last residue. Not every row has a clone size; where given, it reads once, few, many or a size class.

TRBV7-9	TRBJ2-4	few	CASSLGVSSNIQYF
TRBV7-9	TRBJ1-2	many	CASSLGRETGYTF
TRBV6-1	TRBJ1-2	few	CASSAQTGRSGYTF
TRBV4-1	TRBJ1-5	NA	CASSLQGLPGSNQPQHF
TRBV5-4	TRBJ2-7	NA	CASSLSPAGLYGEQYF
TRBV7-8	TRBJ2-1	few	CASSLAETLGLRSYNEQFF
TRBV4-3	TRBJ2-5	few	CASSQEGRHQETQYF
TRBV5-1	TRBJ2-5	NA	CASSGGAGGGQETQYF
TRBV7-2	TRBJ2-3	NA	CASSLEWGGDTQYF
TRBV28	TRBJ2-2	few	CASSRSTGSYTGELFF
TRBV15	TRBJ2-1	NA	CATSRSRAGGYNEQFF
TRBV7-2	TRBJ2-2	NA	CASSLHRGPDTGELFF
TRBV18	TRBJ1-2	few	CASSSNRGPEGYTF
TRBV28	TRBJ2-6	few	CASRSAGASGANVLTF
TRBV2	TRBJ1-2	NA	CASSEGDPYGYTF
TRBV4-3	TRBJ2-6	NA	CASSQEGGAGANVLTF
TRBV27	TRBJ1-2	NA	CASSAGQGANYGYTF
TRBV7-2	TRBJ1-1	NA	CASSTWVDSREAFF
TRBV9	TRBJ2-5	NA	CASSVGGTLGGTQYF
TRBV19	TRBJ1-5	NA	CASSAQGQGINQPQHF